This is a list of T cell receptor beta chains from one sample in a study of blood T cell repertoires in COVID-19. TCRdb's table, derived via immunoSEQ multiplex PCR, lists solely in-frame clones and lacks some. The sample includes 100,000 to 150,000 clones, approximately 80% seen only once; the top ten take 35% to 40%. The sequenced sample consisted of peripheral blood. These receptors were collected from a man in his forties or fifties with active or convalescent COVID-19. CDR3s include the opening cysteine and the closing phenylalanine or tryptophan. A D gene is named only where the DNA matches it firmly. Not every row has a clone size; where given, it reads once, few, many or a size class.

V,D,size,J,CDR3,DNA
TRBV27,TRBD1,NA,TRBJ2-2,CASSLSWGDRFAGELFF,TGTGCCAGCAGTTTATCGTGGGGGGACAGGTTCGCCGGGGAGCTGTTTTTT
TRBV19,NA,NA,TRBJ2-7,CASSGAWGEQYF,TGTGCCAGTAGTGGGGCTTGGGGTGAGCAGTACTTC
TRBV25-1,TRBD1,NA,TRBJ1-4,CASSPRTGGNEKLFF,TGTGCCAGCAGCCCTAGGACAGGGGGAAATGAAAAACTGTTTTTT
TRBV6-2/TRBV6-3,NA,NA,TRBJ2-7,CASSVYLGEQYF,TGTGCCAGCAGTGTCTACCTCGGGGAGCAGTACTTC
TRBV5-6,NA,NA,TRBJ1-2,CASSPEGGQPGYTF,TGTGCCAGCAGCCCGGAGGGGGGGCAGCCAGGCTACACCTTC
TRBV28,NA,NA,TRBJ2-3,CASVDSSTDTQYF,TGTGCCAGCGTGGACTCTAGCACAGATACGCAGTATTTT
TRBV9,NA,few,TRBJ1-1,CASSVRVETEAFF,TGTGCCAGCAGCGTCAGGGTTGAAACTGAAGCTTTCTTT
TRBV19,TRBD1,NA,TRBJ2-7,CASSSFFGTAYEQYF,TGTGCCAGTAGCTCGTTTTTCGGGACAGCCTACGAGCAGTACTTC
TRBV9,NA,NA,TRBJ2-2,CASSADWFYTGELFF,TGTGCCAGCAGCGCCGACTGGTTCTACACCGGGGAGCTGTTTTTT
TRBV5-8,NA,NA,TRBJ1-1,CATPLGYTEAFF,TGTGCCACTCCGCTCGGGTACACTGAAGCTTTCTTT
TRBV4-1,TRBD2,NA,TRBJ2-1,CASSQDQGGLATYNEQFF,TGCGCCAGCAGCCAAGATCAGGGGGGACTAGCGACCTACAATGAGCAGTTCTTC
TRBV4-3,NA,NA,TRBJ1-2,CASSQEANTRRWGYTF,TGCGCCAGCAGCCAAGAAGCGAACACTCGGAGATGGGGCTACACCTTC
TRBV7-9,NA,few,TRBJ1-2,CASSPSTDFYGYTF,TGTGCCAGCAGCCCGTCGACAGACTTCTATGGCTACACCTTC
TRBV7-3,NA,NA,TRBJ2-3,CASSLTGSRAGQDTQYF,TGTGCCAGCAGCTTAACGGGGAGCAGGGCGGGGCAAGATACGCAGTATTTT
TRBV19,TRBD1,NA,TRBJ1-2,CASSDGTGFNYGYTF,TGTGCCAGTAGCGATGGGACAGGCTTTAACTATGGCTACACCTTC
TRBV6-2/TRBV6-3,NA,once,TRBJ1-6,CASSYPTASPLHF,TGTGCCAGCAGTTACCCGACAGCTTCACCCCTCCACTTT
TRBV19,TRBD1,NA,TRBJ1-5,CASRGQGNQPQHF,TGTGCCAGTCGCGGACAGGGGAATCAGCCCCAGCATTTT
TRBV6-2/TRBV6-3,TRBD2,NA,TRBJ2-2,CASSPGTSGRVGGELFF,TGTGCCAGCAGTCCCGGGACTAGCGGGAGGGTCGGCGGGGAGCTGTTTTTT
TRBV12-3/TRBV12-4,TRBD1,once,TRBJ1-5,CASSRTGVQPQHF,TGTGCCAGCAGCCGGACAGGGGTTCAGCCCCAGCATTTT
TRBV19,NA,NA,TRBJ1-2,CASGRATPYGYTF,TGTGCCAGCGGGAGAGCCACCCCCTATGGCTACACCTTC
TRBV10-2,NA,NA,TRBJ2-2,CASSELRGELFF,TGCGCCAGCAGTGAGTTGCGAGGGGAGCTGTTTTTT
TRBV28,TRBD1,NA,TRBJ1-3,CASSEDQGAGNTIYF,TGTGCCAGCAGCGAGGATCAGGGGGCTGGAAACACCATATATTTT
TRBV7-2,NA,NA,TRBJ1-5,CASSLGGGWSGNQPQHF,TGTGCCAGCAGCTTAGGGGGGGGTTGGAGTGGCAATCAGCCCCAGCATTTT
TRBV12-3/TRBV12-4,NA,NA,TRBJ2-5,CASRTSGQETQYF,TGTGCCAGCAGGACATCTGGCCAAGAGACCCAGTACTTC
TRBV11-3,TRBD2,few,TRBJ2-1,CASSFGTSGNNEQFF,TGTGCCAGCAGCTTTGGGACTAGCGGAAACAATGAGCAGTTCTTC
TRBV12-3/TRBV12-4,NA,NA,TRBJ1-5,CASSLALGQPQHF,TGTGCCAGCAGTTTAGCGCTAGGTCAGCCCCAGCATTTT
TRBV6-5,NA,NA,TRBJ1-1,CASSSPQGQRNTEAFF,TGTGCCAGCAGTTCCCCTCAGGGGCAGAGGAACACTGAAGCTTTCTTT
TRBV28,TRBD2,NA,TRBJ2-1,CASSLLRERQFF,TGTGCCAGCAGTTTATTGCGGGAGCGGCAGTTCTTC
TRBV19,NA,NA,TRBJ1-1,CASSPGQPDTEAFF,TGTGCCAGTAGTCCCGGACAGCCTGACACTGAAGCTTTCTTT
TRBV19,NA,NA,TRBJ1-2,CASTPGTGQGRGYTF,TGTGCCAGTACCCCCGGGACTGGGCAAGGTAGGGGCTACACCTTC
TRBV27,NA,NA,TRBJ2-3,CASSPDSGDTQYF,TGTGCCAGCAGTCCCGACTCGGGTGATACGCAGTATTTT
TRBV7-2,TRBD1,NA,TRBJ2-4,CASSKGAGNIQYF,TGTGCCAGCAGCAAGGGGGCGGGAAACATTCAGTACTTC
TRBV2,TRBD1,once,TRBJ1-2,CASNNRGNYGYTF,TGTGCCAGCAATAACAGGGGTAACTATGGCTACACCTTC
TRBV7-2,TRBD2,NA,TRBJ2-5,CASSFGASGSGETQYF,TGTGCCAGCAGCTTCGGCGCTAGCGGGAGTGGTGAGACCCAGTACTTC
TRBV7-2,NA,NA,TRBJ2-5,CASSHSTGAGQETQYF,TGTGCCAGCAGCCATAGCACCGGTGCGGGTCAAGAGACCCAGTACTTC
TRBV6-1,TRBD2,NA,TRBJ2-1,CASSDSSGDEQFF,TGTGCCAGCAGTGATTCTAGCGGCGATGAGCAGTTCTTC
TRBV7-2,TRBD1,NA,TRBJ2-1,CASSRDRGSYNEQFF,TGTGCCAGCAGCCGCGACAGGGGCTCCTACAATGAGCAGTTCTTC
TRBV27,NA,NA,TRBJ2-7,CASKRQTSYEQYF,TGTGCCAGCAAGAGACAGACCTCCTACGAGCAGTACTTC
TRBV9,TRBD2,NA,TRBJ2-3,CASSVSAGAIHTQYF,TGTGCCAGCAGCGTCTCAGCGGGAGCAATTCATACGCAGTATTTT
TRBV4-3,TRBD1,NA,TRBJ1-4,CASSQESGTGGLFEKLFF,TGCGCCAGCAGCCAAGAGAGTGGGACAGGGGGTTTGTTTGAAAAACTGTTTTTT
TRBV7-9,TRBD1,NA,TRBJ1-3,CASSSGQGVNTIYF,TGTGCCAGCAGCTCCGGACAGGGGGTAAACACCATATATTTT
TRBV6-5,TRBD2,NA,TRBJ2-1,CASAPSGAVNEQFF,TGTGCCAGCGCTCCTAGCGGGGCGGTGAATGAGCAGTTCTTC
TRBV19,NA,NA,TRBJ1-3,CASSIAEGAGNTIYF,TGTGCCAGTAGTATTGCGGAAGGGGCTGGAAACACCATATATTTT
TRBV2,TRBD1,once,TRBJ1-4,CASWTGAREKLFF,TGTGCCAGCTGGACAGGGGCACGTGAAAAACTGTTTTTT
TRBV28,TRBD1,NA,TRBJ1-2,CASTFSGGGYTF,TGTGCCAGCACCTTCTCAGGGGGTGGCTACACCTTC
TRBV10-3,NA,NA,TRBJ2-2,CALRVGNTGELFF,TGTGCCCTCAGGGTCGGGAACACCGGGGAGCTGTTTTTT
TRBV5-1,NA,NA,TRBJ1-2,CASRKDSNYGYTF,TGCGCCAGCAGGAAGGACAGTAACTATGGCTACACCTTC
TRBV7-2,TRBD1,once,TRBJ1-1,CASSHAQGDTEAFF,TGTGCCAGCAGCCACGCTCAGGGGGACACTGAAGCTTTCTTT
TRBV21-1,NA,NA,TRBJ2-7,CASSTTTYYEQYF,TGTGCCAGCAGCACGACTACCTACTACGAGCAGTACTTC
TRBV5-1,TRBD1,NA,TRBJ1-6,CASSPPGPGGLDSPLHF,TGCGCCAGCAGCCCACCGGGTCCAGGGGGGTTGGATTCACCCCTCCACTTT
TRBV7-2,NA,NA,TRBJ2-5,CASTPVEVGETQYF,TGTGCCAGCACCCCGGTAGAGGTCGGGGAGACCCAGTACTTC